This entry lists 21 T cell receptor beta chains sequenced from one sample in a study of siplizumab effects on memory and regulatory T cells (dated by TCRdb to the late 2010s). Library preparation employed the immunoSEQ multiplex PCR assay. This immuneACCESS table, as held by TCRdb, lists in-frame sequences with V and J called but not all clones. Of the missing ones, under half trace to an unresolved V gene in checked studies; the others have no known cause. Here the sample has approximately 50,000 clones; 93% occur a single time. The ten biggest clones cover about 15% of the sample. The sequencing input was CD8+ T cells sorted from blood. The receptor set was obtained from a human donor in good health.

V and J are TRBV19 and TRBJ2-2, with 7 bases that match TRBD1. CDR1 and CDR2 (germline): LNHDA, SQIVND (reference sequence). This CDR3 contains 16 residues. The V segment lost 3 bases and the J segment 5 bases; nucleotides outside the gene matches: 9. CDR3 DNA sequence: TGTGCCAGTAGTATGGACAGGCGGATCGCTACCGGGGAGCTGTTTTTT. Encoded protein: CASSMDRRIATGELFF.

CDR3 bases: TGTGCCAGCAGCCATAACACAGATACGCAGTATTTT. It encodes CASSHNTDTQYF. This rearrangement joins TRBV9 to TRBJ2-3; unclear D gene. With 4 bases removed from V and 2 bases from J, the gap between germline ends came to 5 bases. CDR1 and CDR2 (germline): SGDLS, YYNGEE. The CDR3 is 12 residues long. The full variable domain, with the rest looked up from reference TRBV9 and TRBJ2-3, is DSGVTQTPKHLITATGQRVTLRCSPRSGDLSVYWYQQSLDQGLQFLIQYYNGEERAKGNILERFSAQQFPDLHSELNLSSLELGDSALYFCASSHNTDTQYFGPGTRLTVL.

The gene calls are TRBV7-9 and TRBJ2-3, with D unclear. The germline V gene encodes CDR1 SEHNR and CDR2 FQNEAQ (reference sequence). This CDR3 contains 10 residues. Between the trimmed V and J ends, which lost 5 bases and 9 bases, there was a span of 6 bases. Here the CDR3 reads CASSPLTQYF. CDR3 DNA sequence: TGTGCCAGCAGCCCCTTAACGCAGTATTTT.

The V call is TRBV28, the J call TRBJ2-7, with 7 bases identical to TRBD2. V lost 1 base, J lost 3 bases, and 6 bases stayed unmatched. CDR1 and CDR2 from the germline V gene are MDHEN and SYDVKM. CDR3 length: 15 residues. The CDR3 here is CASSLFGTTNYEQYF. As DNA, the CDR3 is TGTGCCAGCAGTTTATTTGGGACTACCAACTACGAGCAGTACTTC.

The chain links TRBV5-4 to TRBJ2-1, with TRBD2 identical over 13 bases. CDR1 is SGHNT and CDR2 is YYREEE in the germline V gene (reference sequence). The CDR3 is made up of 17 amino acids. V lost 4 bases, J lost 4 bases, and 8 bases stayed unmatched. The CDR3 loop is CASSRGLAGTFYNEQFF. The CDR3 DNA sequence: TGTGCCAGCAGCAGGGGACTAGCGGGGACTTTTTACAATGAGCAGTTCTTC.

V and J are TRBV27 and TRBJ1-1, with D unresolved. V lost 5 bases, J lost 6 bases, and 16 bases lay in between. The CDR3 is made up of 14 amino acids. Germline lookup yields CDR1 MNHEY and CDR2 SMNVEV (reference sequence). In DNA, the CDR3 is TGTGCCAGCAGTGGGCAAGGGCGGGTCCCTGAAGCTTTCTTT. It encodes CASSGQGRVPEAFF.

CDR3 in DNA: TGTGCCAGCAGTGAATACCCTTTTGGGGGGGGAAACACTGAAGCTTTCTTT. Translating it yields CASSEYPFGGGNTEAFF. The chain uses TRBV25-1 and TRBJ1-1, with D maybe TRBD1 (5 bases). Germline CDR1 and CDR2: MGHDK and SYGVNS. V was shortened by 0 bases and J by 2 bases, with 16 bases between the two germline ends. The CDR3 is 17 residues long. Based on the CDR3 plus reference TRBV25-1 and TRBJ1-1, the full variable domain is EADIYQTPRYLVIGTGKKITLECSQTMGHDKMYWYQQDPGMELHLIHYSYGVNSTEKGDLSSESTVSRIRTEHFPLTLESARPSHTSQYLCASSEYPFGGGNTEAFFGQGTRLTVV.

The genes are TRBV4-1 and TRBJ2-5; 12 bases are shared with TRBD2. CDR1 is MGHRA and CDR2 is YSYEKL in the germline V gene. CDR3 length equals 15 residues. The V segment lost 4 bases and the J segment 4 bases; nucleotides outside the gene matches: 4. For the CDR3, the DNA is TGCGCCAGCAGCCGCCTAGCGGGAGGGCGAGAGACCCAGTACTTC. Amino acid sequence: CASSRLAGGRETQYF.

The rearrangement uses TRBV10-1 and TRBJ1-1; no definite D call. This CDR3 has 15 amino acids. CDR1 is WNHNN and CDR2 is SYGVQD in the germline V gene (reference sequence). With 0 bases removed from V and 1 base from J, the gap between germline ends came to 9 bases. CDR3 region: CASSESRGSNTEAFF. CDR3 in DNA: TGCGCCAGCAGTGAGTCGCGGGGATCGAACACTGAAGCTTTCTTT.

The chain is built from TRBV12-2 and TRBJ2-2; no DNA check was done on the table's D call, TRBD1. TRBV12-2 is tagged as a pseudogene. The CDR3 is made up of 18 amino acids. The CDR3 sequence: CASRLAGRSDTNTGELFF. CDR3 nucleotide sequence: TGTGCAAGTCGCTTAGCGGGCAGATCTGATACGAACACCGGGGAGCTGTTTTTT.

The gene calls are TRBV9 and TRBJ2-7; possibly TRBD2 for D (7 bases). There are 15 residues in the CDR3. V was shortened by 4 bases and J by 5 bases, with 19 bases between the two germline ends. Germline-derived CDR1 and CDR2 are SGDLS and YYNGEE. The CDR3 DNA sequence: TGTGCCAGCAGCAGGGGGGGTAGCAGGTCTAACGAGCAGTACTTC. Protein sequence: CASSRGGSRSNEQYF.

V usage is TRBV15 and J usage is TRBJ2-1; 9 bases are shared with TRBD1. CDR3 size: 16 residues. CDR1 and CDR2 (germline): LNHNV, YYDKDF (reference sequence). V was clipped by 0 bases and J by 7 bases; unmatched bases: 7. The CDR3 nucleotides read TGTGCCACCAGCAGAGAAGGGACAGGGAGGGGGAATGAGCAGTTCTTC. This translates into CATSREGTGRGNEQFF. Combining the CDR3 with reference TRBV15 and TRBJ2-1 gives the whole variable domain DAMVIQNPRYQVTQFGKPVTLSCSQTLNHNVMYWYQQKSSQAPKLLFHYYDKDFNNEADTPDNFQSRRPNTSFCFLDIRSPGLGDTAMYLCATSREGTGRGNEQFFGPGTRLTVL.

The chain has TRBV27 and TRBJ2-2; 10 nucleotides agree with TRBD2. J lost 6 bases, V lost 3 bases, and 7 bases had no gene match. Germline values: CDR1 MNHEY, CDR2 SMNVEV (reference sequence). The CDR3 sequence is 16 residues long. CDR3 sequence (DNA): TGTGCCAGCAGTTTCTATCTAGCGGGAGCGCCCGGGGAGCTGTTTTTT. This codes for CASSFYLAGAPGELFF.

The genes are TRBV7-2 and TRBJ2-7; 11 bases fit TRBD2. V was pared by 5 bases and J by 3 bases, with 9 bases of the junction left unmatched. The CDR3 extends over 16 amino acids. Germline CDR1 is SGHTA and CDR2 is FQGNSA. CDR3 nucleotide sequence: TGTGCCAGCAGCCGTTCCGGGACTAGCGGAAACTACGAGCAGTACTTC. It yields the protein CASSRSGTSGNYEQYF.

The chain is built from TRBV19 and TRBJ2-3; D unresolved. The CDR3 contains 13 residues. Trimming cost V 4 bases and J 5 bases, with 10 bases left between them. Germline V lookup: CDR1 LNHDA, CDR2 SQIVND (reference sequence). The CDR3 here is CASSRTWVDTQYF. CDR3 coding DNA: TGTGCCAGTAGTAGAACCTGGGTAGATACGCAGTATTTT.

This chain connects TRBV7-9 to TRBJ1-2; no clear D gene. Deletions cut 5 bases from V and 5 bases from J, with 18 bases between. Germline V gene lookup returns CDR1 SEHNR and CDR2 FQNEAQ (reference sequence). The CDR3 contains 15 residues. CDR3 coding DNA: TGTGCCAGCAGCCCGCCCCCGACCCTTTCTTATGGCTACACCTTC. Its translation is CASSPPPTLSYGYTF.

This chain joins TRBV10-3 and TRBJ1-2; D not certain. Per germline, CDR1 ENHRY and CDR2 SYGVKD. The CDR3 runs 13 residues. Trimming left V 6 bases short and J 9 bases short, with 17 bases between. The CDR3 sequence: CAISGALDKSYTF. The CDR3 region has the DNA TGTGCCATCAGCGGAGCCCTCGACAAGAGCTACACCTTC.

The gene calls are TRBV21-1 and TRBJ2-5; the table's D call of TRBD2 was not tested on the DNA. TRBV21-1 is marked as a pseudogene. This CDR3 region has 16 residues. The chain's CDR3 is CASSAGGLPRGETQYF. The DNA of the CDR3 is TGTGCCAGCAGCGCGGGGGGACTACCGCGGGGGGAGACCCAGTACTTC.

V and J are TRBV4-1 and TRBJ1-1; 8 bases agree with TRBD1. This CDR3 is 15 amino acids long. J gave up 5 bases and V 0 bases, and 5 bases lay outside the gene matches. Germline values: CDR1 MGHRA, CDR2 YSYEKL. The CDR3 loop is CASSQDQQGATEAFF. CDR3 bases: TGCGCCAGCAGCCAAGATCAGCAGGGGGCTACTGAAGCTTTCTTT.

This chain uses TRBV19 with TRBJ2-3; D tentatively reads TRBD1 or TRBD2 (5 bases each). The V end lost 8 bases, the J end lost 0 bases, and 12 bases lay between the germline ends. The CDR3 is 14 amino acids. Germline CDR1 reads LNHDA; CDR2 reads SQIVND (reference sequence). In DNA form, the CDR3 reads TGTGCCAGTCAGGGACCTAGCAGCACAGATACGCAGTATTTT. Protein: CASQGPSSTDTQYF.

V usage is TRBV27 and J usage is TRBJ1-5, with 9 bases identical to TRBD1. The CDR3 spans 12 residues. Losses at the gene ends were 10 bases for V and 8 bases for J; bases not matched to a gene: 6. The germline V gene encodes CDR1 MNHEY and CDR2 SMNVEV (reference sequence). The CDR3, as DNA: TGTGCCACAGGGACAGGGTATGAGCCCCAGCATTTT. Amino acid sequence: CATGTGYEPQHF.